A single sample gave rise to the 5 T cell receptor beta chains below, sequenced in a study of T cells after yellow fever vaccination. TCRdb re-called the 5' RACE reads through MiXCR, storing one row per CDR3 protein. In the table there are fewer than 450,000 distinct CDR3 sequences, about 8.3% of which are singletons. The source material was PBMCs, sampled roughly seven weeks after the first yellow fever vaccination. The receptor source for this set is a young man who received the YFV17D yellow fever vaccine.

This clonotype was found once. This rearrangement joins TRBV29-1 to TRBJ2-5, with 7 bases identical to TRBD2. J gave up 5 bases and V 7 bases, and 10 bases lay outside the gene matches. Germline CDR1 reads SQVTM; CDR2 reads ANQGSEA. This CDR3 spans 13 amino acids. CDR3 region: CSARGRFAETQYF. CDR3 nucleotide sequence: TGCAGCGCCCGCGGGAGATTCGCGGAGACCCAGTACTTC.

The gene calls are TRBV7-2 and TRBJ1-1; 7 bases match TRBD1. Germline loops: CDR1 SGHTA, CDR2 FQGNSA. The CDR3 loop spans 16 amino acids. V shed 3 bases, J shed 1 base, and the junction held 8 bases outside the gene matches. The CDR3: CASSFPDRVTNTEAFF. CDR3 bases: TGTGCCAGCAGCTTCCCCGACAGGGTAACGAACACTGAAGCTTTCTTT.

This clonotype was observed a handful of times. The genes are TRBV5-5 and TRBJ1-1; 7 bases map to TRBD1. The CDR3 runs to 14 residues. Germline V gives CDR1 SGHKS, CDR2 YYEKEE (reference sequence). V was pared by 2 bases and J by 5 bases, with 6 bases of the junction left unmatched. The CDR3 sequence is CASSFGQVRTEAFF. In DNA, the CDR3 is TGTGCCAGCAGCTTCGGACAGGTGAGGACTGAAGCTTTCTTT.

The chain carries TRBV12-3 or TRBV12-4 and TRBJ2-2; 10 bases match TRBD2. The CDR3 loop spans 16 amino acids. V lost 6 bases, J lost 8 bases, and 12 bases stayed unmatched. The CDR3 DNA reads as TGTGCCAGCAGCCCTAATGGACTAGCGGTAGGGGGGGAGCTGTTTTTT. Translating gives CASSPNGLAVGGELFF.

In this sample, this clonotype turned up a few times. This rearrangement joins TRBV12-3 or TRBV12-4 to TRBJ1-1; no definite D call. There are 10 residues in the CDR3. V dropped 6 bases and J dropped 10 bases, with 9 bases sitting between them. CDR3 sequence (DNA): TGTGCCAGCAGCCGCGTTTTAGCTTTCTTT. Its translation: CASSRVLAFF.